This TCR beta chain was sequenced in a study of a mutant IDH1 vaccine in newly diagnosed glioma. Across the study: V12 occurred at week 35 and V13 at week 47.

Produced via immunoSEQ multiplex PCR; TCRdb's table is partial and in-frame only. Of tens of thousands of clones listed, roughly 79% are singletons. The CDR3 length is 17 residues. Trimming took 3 bases from V and 3 from J; bases not matched to a gene: 9. Germline CDR1 and CDR2: LNHDA and SQIVND (reference sequence). Findings of the study overall: Seemingly, top peripheral T cell clonotype changes bore no relation to pseudoprogression.

As concerns this clone: Its matching antigen is unknown.

Documented time point: week 35, safety follow-up. Doses consisted of 300 ug of mutant IDH1 20-mer peptide each, paired with topical imiquimod. The receptor was isolated from a man in his forties with glioma. The sample here was PBMCs, taken from a glioma patient whose treatment included an IDH1 peptide vaccine. V usage is TRBV19 and J usage is TRBJ2-2; 8 nucleotides agree with TRBD1. The CDR3 DNA reads as TGTGCCAGTAGTATGAGGCTGACAGGGGCGGACACCGGGGAGCTGTTTTTT. This encodes CASSMRLTGADTGELFF.